The 21 T cell receptor beta chains in this list originate from one sample, sequenced in a study of cytomegalovirus exposure and HLA in healthy donors. The PCR used 60 Vbeta and 13 Jbeta primers. TCRdb's table, derived via immunoSEQ multiplex PCR, lists solely in-frame clones and lacks some. Found here are about 180,000 clones, roughly 80% of them singletons; the top ten hold around 6%. The sample was PBMCs. The receptor set was obtained from a man aged 40-49 years in good health and CMV-seronegative.

The chain combines TRBV6-1 with TRBJ1-2; TRBD1 might be the D (6 bases). Trimming removed 6 bases from V and 4 bases from J, with 9 bases in between. The CDR3 covers 12 residues. Germline V CDR1 and CDR2: MNHNS, SASEGT. The CDR3 DNA follows: TGTGCCAGCAGCAGGACAGTCTATGGCTACACCTTC. Translating it yields CASSRTVYGYTF.

The chain uses TRBV10-3 and TRBJ2-1, with TRBD1 identical over 8 bases. V shed 6 bases, J shed 7 bases, and the junction held 8 bases outside the gene matches. Germline V gene sequence: CDR1 ENHRY, CDR2 SYGVKD. The CDR3 has 14 residues. CDR3 residues: CAIRGQDTRNEQFF. The CDR3 bases are TGTGCCATCAGGGGACAGGATACGAGGAATGAGCAGTTCTTC.

This clone was picked up a small number of times. The V gene is TRBV2, the J gene TRBJ2-6; D is possibly TRBD2 (5 bases). Germline V CDR1 and CDR2: SNHLY, FYNNEI. V shed 8 bases and J shed 3 bases, with 11 bases lying between them. The CDR3 extends over 14 amino acids. The CDR3 DNA is TGTGCCAGCCTACTGGGAGTTGGGGCCAACGTCCTGACTTTC. Its protein is CASLLGVGANVLTF.

This sequence joins TRBV5-6 and TRBJ1-3; a possible D gene is TRBD1 (6 bases). Germline V gene lookup returns CDR1 SGHDT and CDR2 YYEEEE. CDR3 length equals 17 residues. V was cut by 4 bases and J by 1 base, with 18 bases left in between. CDR3 loop: CASSLLTGPSSGNTIYF. CDR3 coding DNA: TGTGCCAGCAGCCTCCTGACAGGCCCTTCTTCTGGAAACACCATATATTTT.

The gene calls are TRBV7-3 and TRBJ2-7, with D possibly matching TRBD1 (6 bases). Trimming cost V 4 bases and J 6 bases, with 19 bases left between them. The CDR3 is 15 amino acids. Germline V gene sequence: CDR1 SGHTA, CDR2 FQGTGA. The CDR3 protein is CASSSWAQGILEQYF. DNA for the CDR3: TGTGCCAGCAGCTCATGGGCACAGGGTATCCTCGAGCAGTACTTC.

This clone occurred a few times. The chain recombines TRBV9 with TRBJ2-4, with 7 bases lining up with TRBD1. Germline V CDR1 and CDR2: SGDLS, YYNGEE. V lost 2 bases, J lost 0 bases, and 5 bases stayed unmatched. The CDR3 covers 16 residues. The DNA for the CDR3 is TGTGCCAGCAGCGTCATGCCAGGGGGAGCCAAAAACATTCAGTACTTC. Protein: CASSVMPGGAKNIQYF.

The chain has TRBV9 and TRBJ2-2, with D perhaps TRBD1 (5 bases). The CDR3 covers 16 residues. Trimming removed 0 bases at V and 1 base at J, with 10 bases between. The germline V gene encodes CDR1 SGDLS and CDR2 YYNGEE. The CDR3 DNA follows: TGTGCCAGCAGCGTAGTTTCAGGGTTGAACACCGGGGAGCTGTTTTTT. This codes for CASSVVSGLNTGELFF.

The chain links TRBV19 to TRBJ1-2; D may be TRBD1 (5 bases). Germline values: CDR1 LNHDA, CDR2 SQIVND (reference sequence). The CDR3 runs to 13 residues. The V end was cut by 3 bases, the J end by 5 bases, with 10 bases between. The CDR3 sequence: CASSIAQAYGYTF. For the CDR3, the DNA is TGTGCCAGTAGTATCGCACAGGCTTATGGCTACACCTTC.

This rearrangement joins TRBV4-3 to TRBJ1-1, with D maybe TRBD1 (6 bases). Germline-derived CDR1 and CDR2 are LGHNA and YSLEER. This CDR3 is built from 16 residues. V lost 0 bases to trimming and J lost 0 bases, with 11 bases between them. CDR3 coding DNA: TGCGCCAGCAGCCAAGAAAGGGGGACGGTGAACACTGAAGCTTTCTTT. Translated: CASSQERGTVNTEAFF.

The CDR3 region has the DNA TGTGCCAGCAGTTACTCGACTCGCGGCGACAATGAGCAGTTCTTC. Translated: CASSYSTRGDNEQFF. The chain is built from TRBV6-5 and TRBJ2-1; D is undetermined. The germline V gene encodes CDR1 MNHEY and CDR2 SVGAGI. Trimming removed 0 bases from V and 5 bases from J, with 11 bases in between. This CDR3 contains 15 residues.

The sample holds one count of this clone. The chain has TRBV5-6 and TRBJ2-1, with 8 bases aligning to TRBD2. V lost 6 bases to trimming and J lost 10 bases; unmatched junction nucleotides: 18. CDR3 length: 16 residues. The germline gives CDR1 SGHDT, CDR2 YYEEEE. The CDR3 region is CASNPISGGREMEQFF. The DNA of the CDR3 is TGTGCCAGCAACCCGATAAGCGGGGGCCGAGAGATGGAGCAGTTCTTC.

This chain uses TRBV9 with TRBJ2-5; D not resolved. In germline, CDR1 is SGDLS, CDR2 YYNGEE. Trimming shortened V by 0 bases and J by 3 bases, and 12 bases separated the two germline ends. The CDR3 consists of 15 residues. DNA for the CDR3: TGTGCCAGCAGCGTAGCGGTTGGAGAGAAAGAGACCCAGTACTTC. This codes for CASSVAVGEKETQYF.

This clone turned up a few times. V gene TRBV18 combines with J gene TRBJ2-6; no clear D. V was pared by 3 bases and J by 2 bases, with 14 bases between. Germline V gene lookup returns CDR1 KGHSH and CDR2 LQKENI. The CDR3 loop spans 17 amino acids. CDR3 amino acids: CASSPRLAIAGANVLTF. Here the CDR3 DNA reads TGTGCCAGCTCACCCCGATTGGCCATTGCTGGGGCCAACGTCCTGACTTTC.

The chain couples TRBV5-1 to TRBJ2-7, with 12 positions matching TRBD2. V lost 0 bases, J lost 10 bases, and 2 bases stayed unmatched. The CDR3 runs 13 residues. Germline CDR1 is SGHRS and CDR2 is YFSETQ. The DNA for the CDR3 is TGCGCCAGCAGCTTGGAACTAGCGGGAGGACAGTACTTC. Amino acid sequence: CASSLELAGGQYF.

The chain has TRBV5-1 and TRBJ2-2; D uncertain. The CDR3 runs to 15 residues. The V end lost 0 bases, the J end lost 3 bases, and 9 bases lay between the germline ends. The V gene's germline CDR1 is SGHRS and CDR2 YFSETQ. The CDR3 is CASSLDPVDTGELFF. The CDR3 nucleotides are TGCGCCAGCAGCTTGGATCCGGTGGACACCGGGGAGCTGTTTTTT.

Worth noting for this clone: The same CDR3 arises from other DNA sequences in this sample as well. The chain has TRBV10-3 and TRBJ2-7, with no clear D. The V and J ends lost 3 bases and 2 bases respectively, with 5 bases between them. Germline CDR1 and CDR2: ENHRY and SYGVKD. This CDR3 contains 12 residues. CDR3 DNA sequence: TGTGCCATCAGTGAATCCGCCTACGAGCAGTACTTC. Translated: CAISESAYEQYF.

In DNA, the CDR3 is TGCAGCGTTGAAGGCGGGACTAGCGGGATCACCGGGGAGCTGTTTTTT. Translation gives CSVEGGTSGITGELFF. The chain uses TRBV29-1 and TRBJ2-2, with 13 bases matching TRBD2. V was pared by 1 base and J by 4 bases, with 3 bases of the junction left unmatched. CDR1 SQVTM and CDR2 ANQGSEA come from the germline V gene. This CDR3 is built from 16 residues.

The rearrangement uses TRBV5-4 and TRBJ2-3; possible D gene TRBD1, 5 bases. The ends were cut back, 4 bases at V and 5 bases at J, with 11 bases in the middle. Germline CDR1 and CDR2: SGHNT and YYREEE (reference sequence). The CDR3 has 13 amino acids. CDR3 DNA: TGTGCCAGCAGCGGGGCAGCTGAAGATACGCAGTATTTT. Protein: CASSGAAEDTQYF.

V usage is TRBV6-1 and J usage is TRBJ1-2; TRBD1 aligns across 8 bases. V gave up 3 bases and J gave up 3 bases; unmatched junction bases: 6. The CDR3 has 15 residues. In germline, CDR1 is MNHNS, CDR2 SASEGT. CDR3 DNA: TGTGCCAGCAGTGACCCCGGGACAGGAGACTATGGCTACACCTTC. It encodes CASSDPGTGDYGYTF.

This chain joins TRBV7-8 and TRBJ1-5, with TRBD1 identical over 8 bases. The CDR3 has 19 residues. CDR1 is SGHVS, CDR2 FQNEAQ, per germline. With 5 bases clipped from V and 0 bases from J, the junction kept 15 bases outside the gene matches. Here the CDR3 DNA reads TGTGCCAGCAGCCCAACCGCAGGGGGCGCGGGGTATAGCAATCAGCCCCAGCATTTT. Translating gives CASSPTAGGAGYSNQPQHF.

The gene calls are TRBV27 and TRBJ2-7; 9 nucleotides align to TRBD1. The CDR3 sequence is 13 residues long. V was clipped by 10 bases and J by 3 bases; unmatched bases: 7. The V gene's germline CDR1 is MNHEY and CDR2 SMNVEV (reference sequence). CDR3 sequence: CATFKTGGYEQYF. The CDR3 coding sequence is TGTGCCACCTTCAAGACAGGGGGCTACGAGCAGTACTTC.